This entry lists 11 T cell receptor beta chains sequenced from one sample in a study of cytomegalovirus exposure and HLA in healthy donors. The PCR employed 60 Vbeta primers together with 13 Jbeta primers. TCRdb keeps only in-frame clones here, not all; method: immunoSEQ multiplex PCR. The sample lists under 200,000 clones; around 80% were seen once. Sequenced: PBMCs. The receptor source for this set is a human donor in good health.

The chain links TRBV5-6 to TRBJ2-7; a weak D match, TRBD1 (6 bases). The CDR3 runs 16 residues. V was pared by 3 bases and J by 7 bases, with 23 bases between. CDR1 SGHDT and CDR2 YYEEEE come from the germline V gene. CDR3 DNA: TGTGCCAGCAGCTATACCGGGACACCCATACCGGGGGAGCAGTACTTC. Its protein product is CASSYTGTPIPGEQYF.

The CDR3 is CASIPDRATDTQYF. CDR3 nucleotide sequence: TGTGCCAGCATACCGGACAGAGCCACAGATACGCAGTATTTT. The chain employs TRBV7-8 and TRBJ2-3; D is perhaps TRBD1 (6 bases). This CDR3 is 14 amino acids long. The V and J ends lost 7 bases and 2 bases respectively, with 13 bases between them. The germline V gene has CDR1 SGHVS and CDR2 FQNEAQ.

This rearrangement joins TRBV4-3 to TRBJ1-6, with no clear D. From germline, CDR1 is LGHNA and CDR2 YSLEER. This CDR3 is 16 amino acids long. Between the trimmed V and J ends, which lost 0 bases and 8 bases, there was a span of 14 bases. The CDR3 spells CASSQEVRGIHSPLHF. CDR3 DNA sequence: TGCGCCAGCAGCCAAGAGGTCCGAGGGATACATTCACCCCTCCACTTT.

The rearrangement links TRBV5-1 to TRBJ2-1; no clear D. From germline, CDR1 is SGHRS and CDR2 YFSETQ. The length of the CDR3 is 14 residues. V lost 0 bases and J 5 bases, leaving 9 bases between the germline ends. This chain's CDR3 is CASSLVSENNEQFF. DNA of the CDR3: TGCGCCAGCAGCTTGGTATCAGAAAACAATGAGCAGTTCTTC.

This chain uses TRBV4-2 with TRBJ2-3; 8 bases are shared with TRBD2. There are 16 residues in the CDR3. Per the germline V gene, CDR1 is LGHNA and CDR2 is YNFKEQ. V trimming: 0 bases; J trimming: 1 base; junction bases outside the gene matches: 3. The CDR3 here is CASSQEKAGGTDTQYF. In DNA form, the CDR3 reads TGTGCCAGCAGCCAAGAAAAAGCGGGGGGCACAGATACGCAGTATTTT.

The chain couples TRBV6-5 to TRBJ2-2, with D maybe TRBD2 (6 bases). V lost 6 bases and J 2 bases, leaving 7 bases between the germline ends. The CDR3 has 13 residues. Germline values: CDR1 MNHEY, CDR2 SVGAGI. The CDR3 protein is CASREGNTGELFF. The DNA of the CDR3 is TGTGCCAGCAGGGAGGGAAACACCGGGGAGCTGTTTTTT.

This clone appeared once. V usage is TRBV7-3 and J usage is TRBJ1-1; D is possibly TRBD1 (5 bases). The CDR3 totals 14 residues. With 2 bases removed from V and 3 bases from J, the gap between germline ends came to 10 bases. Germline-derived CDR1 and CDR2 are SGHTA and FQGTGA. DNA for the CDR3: TGTGCCAGCAGCTTATTGGGGCTCGACACTGAAGCTTTCTTT. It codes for CASSLLGLDTEAFF. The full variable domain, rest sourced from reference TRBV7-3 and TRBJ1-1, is GAGVSQTPSNKVTEKGKYVELRCDPISGHTALYWYRQSLGQGPEFLIYFQGTGAADDSGLPNDRFFAVRPEGSVSTLKIQRTERGDSAVYLCASSLLGLDTEAFFGQGTRLTVV.

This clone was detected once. CDR3 bases: TGTGCCAGCAGCCGCTGGCCAGGGAACACCGGGGAGCTGTTTTTT. Translating gives CASSRWPGNTGELFF. V and J are TRBV5-6 and TRBJ2-2, with no clear D. The V gene's germline CDR1 is SGHDT and CDR2 YYEEEE. The CDR3 totals 15 residues. The V end lost 4 bases, the J end lost 1 base, and 11 bases lay between the germline ends. The whole variable domain, filled in from reference TRBV5-6 and TRBJ2-2, reads DAGVTQSPTHLIKTRGQQVTLRCSPKSGHDTVSWYQQALGQGPQFIFQYYEEEERQRGNFPDRFSGHQFPNYSSELNVNALLLGDSALYLCASSRWPGNTGELFFGEGSRLTVL.

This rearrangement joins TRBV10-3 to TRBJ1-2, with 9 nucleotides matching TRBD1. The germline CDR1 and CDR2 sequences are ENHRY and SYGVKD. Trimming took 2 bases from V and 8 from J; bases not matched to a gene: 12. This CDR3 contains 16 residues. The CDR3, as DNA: TGTGCCATCAGTGAGCCCCCGTCACAGGGGGCTTACGGCTACACCTTC. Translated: CAISEPPSQGAYGYTF.

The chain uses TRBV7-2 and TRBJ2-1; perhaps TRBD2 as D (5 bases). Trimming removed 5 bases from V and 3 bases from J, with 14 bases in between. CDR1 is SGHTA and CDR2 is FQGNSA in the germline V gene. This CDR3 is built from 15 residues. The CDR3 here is CASSAPTGNYNEQFF. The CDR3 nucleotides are TGTGCCAGCAGCGCACCGACGGGGAACTACAATGAGCAGTTCTTC.

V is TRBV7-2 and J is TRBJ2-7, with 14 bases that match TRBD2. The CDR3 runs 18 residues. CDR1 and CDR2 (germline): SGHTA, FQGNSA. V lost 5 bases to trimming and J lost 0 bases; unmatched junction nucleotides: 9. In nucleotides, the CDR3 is TGTGCCAGCAGCACCCGTGGACTAGCGGGGGGCCCCTCCTACGAGCAGTACTTC. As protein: CASSTRGLAGGPSYEQYF.